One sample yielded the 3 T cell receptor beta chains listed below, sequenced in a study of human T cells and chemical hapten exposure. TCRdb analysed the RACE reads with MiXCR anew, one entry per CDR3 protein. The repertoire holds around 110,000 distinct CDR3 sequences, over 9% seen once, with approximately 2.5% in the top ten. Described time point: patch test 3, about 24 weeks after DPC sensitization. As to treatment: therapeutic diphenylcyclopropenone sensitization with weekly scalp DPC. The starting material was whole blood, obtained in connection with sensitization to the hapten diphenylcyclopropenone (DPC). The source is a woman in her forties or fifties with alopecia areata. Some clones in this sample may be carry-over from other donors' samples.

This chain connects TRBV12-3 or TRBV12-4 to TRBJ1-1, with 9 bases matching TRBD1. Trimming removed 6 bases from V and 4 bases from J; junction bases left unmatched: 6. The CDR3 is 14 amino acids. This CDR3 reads CASSRDRAGTEAFF. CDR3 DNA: TGTGCCAGCAGCCGGGACAGGGCGGGCACTGAAGCTTTCTTT.

The CDR3 loop is CASSLPGVGEKLFF. CDR3 DNA: TGTGCCAGCAGTTTGCCAGGGGTAGGAGAAAAACTGTTTTTT. The genes are TRBV28 and TRBJ1-4; D might be TRBD1 (6 bases). CDR1 MDHEN and CDR2 SYDVKM come from the germline V gene. V dropped 3 bases and J dropped 8 bases, with 13 bases sitting between them. This CDR3 has 14 residues. The variable domain in full, completed from reference TRBV28 and TRBJ1-4, reads DVKVTQSSRYLVKRTGEKVFLECVQDMDHENMFWYRQDPGLGLRLIYFSYDVKMKEKGDIPEGYSVSREKKERFSLILESASTNQTSMYLCASSLPGVGEKLFFGSGTQLSVL.

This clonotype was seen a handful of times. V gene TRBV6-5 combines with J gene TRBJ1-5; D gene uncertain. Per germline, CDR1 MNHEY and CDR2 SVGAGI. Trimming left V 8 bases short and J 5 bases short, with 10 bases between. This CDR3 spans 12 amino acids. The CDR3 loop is CASEMDDQPQHF. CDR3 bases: TGTGCCAGCGAGATGGACGATCAGCCCCAGCATTTT.